This TCR beta chain appears in the sequencing data of a study of response to subunit inactivated influenza vaccine. General study results and limits: It was the authors' suggestion that each seasonal influenza vaccination recruits few new T cells.

Each CDR3 protein gets one entry after TCRdb re-called the RT-PCR reads with MiXCR. The table records about 480,000 distinct CDR3 sequences, around 9.9% of them present only once. About this clonotype itself: Antigen specificity is unknown. A single base separates this from a much larger clone, so it may be a read error.

The sequenced sample was PBMCs from blood, obtained roughly 46 days after vaccination. This clonotype was sampled from a man aged 45-60 years who received an inactivated influenza vaccine.

The CDR3, as DNA: TGTGCCAGCAGACTGACTAGCGAGAGACGATCTTACAATGAGCAGTTCTTC. It specifies CASRLTSERRSYNEQFF. The chain uses TRBV12-3 or TRBV12-4 and TRBJ2-1; 8 bases align to TRBD2. This CDR3 region has 17 residues. Trimming took 6 bases from V and 4 from J; bases not matched to a gene: 14.